The clone carrying this T cell receptor (beta chain) was counted between two and nine times. Each CDR3 protein gets one entry after TCRdb re-called the 5' RACE reads with MiXCR. The sample consists of 40,000 to 45,000 distinct CDR3 sequences, approximately 6.2% of them appearing once. This sample is drawn from a study of early T cells in non-severe SARS-CoV-2 infection. The germline V gene has CDR1 SEHNR and CDR2 FQNEAQ (reference sequence). The CDR3 consists of 14 residues. Trimming cost V 3 bases and J 6 bases, with 15 bases left between them. The rearrangement joins TRBV7-9 to TRBJ2-7; D not certain. The sequence came from an adult who was a healthcare worker with PCR-confirmed SARS-CoV-2 infection or an uninfected control (not recorded which). This sample comprised whole blood, obtained at baseline. CDR3 nucleotides: TGTGCCAGCAGCTTGACGTTGGCGACGGGCGAGCAGTACTTC. It yields the protein CASSLTLATGEQYF.